The present T cell receptor beta chain was sequenced within a study of shared clonotypes between healthy human individuals (dated by TCRdb to the early 2020s). About the investigation overall: A couple of women and a few men aged 18 to 49 years were included in the cohort. For each donor, CD4 naive and CD4 memory were each run on three plates, CD8 naive on two plates, and CD8 memory on one plate. To estimate repertoire size and how much clonotype sharing occurs between individuals, the study deeply sequenced the blood TCR repertoires of about 5 healthy adults. Libraries were prepared and TCR repertoires were sequenced by different laboratories using diverse techniques, in order to increase sequencing depth and limit assay-specific biases. Between about 0.8 and 9.5 billion PBMCs per donor were obtained by leukapheresis. General findings and caveats noted by the study authors: Based on pairwise subsampling, the degree of clonotype sharing among donors was expected to be affected by sequencing depth. Rarefaction of sorted-subset datasets indicated incomplete sequencing despite the large sequencing depth. Because the study included only a small number of donors, the genetic and exposure-history diversity represented was limited. Higher generation probabilities were observed for clonotypes shared by all four sorted-subset donors than for non-shared clonotypes. Naive subsets generally had larger estimated clonotype richness than memory subsets. Sampling was restricted to blood, and TCR repertoires in tissue are likely to differ from TCR repertoires in blood. Across four donors, around 5.4% of naive CD4, roughly 3.4% of naive CD8, 2.3% of memory CD4, and 0.3% to 0.45% of memory CD8 clonotypes were shared.

Details on this clone: Its specific antigen is unknown. No qualities accompany the bases; no much larger clone lies one base away.

CD8 naive samples consisted of CD45RO-negative cells that were positively selected for CCR7, yielding a CD45RA+CCR7+ population without TemRA cells. Donors were healthy HIV-negative adults with no recently reported acute infections or vaccinations. Only Caucasian adults living in Nashville, Tennessee, USA were represented among the donors. After blood collection by leukapheresis, PBMCs were isolated using Ficoll-Histopaque density gradient centrifugation and then cryopreserved in the vapor phase of liquid nitrogen. Analytical flow cytometry was used to check the purity and quantity of every magnetically sorted T cell population. Genomic DNA was isolated from each sorted fraction and quantified by UV absorbance on a Nanodrop 2000c. Taken from the germline V gene, the CDR1 and CDR2 loops are SGHTA and FQGNSA. The CDR3 numbers 16 residues from cysteine through phenylalanine. Left in the record is the CDR3 DNA by itself, 48 bases read in frame from the first base. V is pared back by 5 bases and J by 1 base, with 18 bases lying between the germline termini.

Using the deep immunoSEQ assay, multiplex PCR amplified TCR CDR3 regions from genomic DNA. Extracted genomic DNA from each cell subset was spread evenly across all wells of several immunoSEQ 96-well plates, with each plate serving as a replicate. For sorted subsets, each replicate PCR was loaded with around 220 ng genomic DNA, equivalent to approximately 27,000 T cell genomes. Purified libraries were measured with a Qubit 3.0 fluorometer, size-checked on a Bioanalyzer 2100, and measured again with the KAPA Library Quantification kit. Every immunoSEQ 96-well plate was sequenced on a dedicated single-read 150-cycle Illumina NextSeq 550 flow cell. The authors processed their data as follows. Because only junctional sequences without quality scores were contained in the immunoSEQ output, filtering matching that applied to full-length reads could not be performed. To assign V/J genes and CDR3, sequences were annotated using PyIR, a Python wrapper for IgBLAST v1.9, with IMGT germline references. Reads were removed for weak V/J assignments (E-value above 1e-6), missing CDR3, stop codons, out-of-frame junctions, or ambiguous translated residues. V3J clonotypes were defined as sequences sharing the same inferred V gene, J gene, and CDR3 amino acid sequence. To compute the percentage overlap between repertoires, the number of shared unique clonotypes was divided by the size of the smaller repertoire. Richness of each repertoire was evaluated using RTK rarefaction, the Chao1 estimator, and Recon v2.1 estimates of unobserved clonotypes. For all TCRbeta clonotypes obtained by the gDNA method from a few donors, generation probabilities were computed with OLGA. TCRdb limited this immuneACCESS table to in-frame rearrangements with V and J called. A share of clones is missing; checked studies link under half to unresolved V genes, and the rest is unexplained. Clonal size and the V and J genes are those of that table, whereas D and trimming came from the DNA. Within this sample are approximately 2,200,000 clones, with 90% to 95% of them counted one time only. More than 1.5% of the sample is taken by the ten largest.

The chain couples TRBV7-2 to TRBJ2-7; tentative D gene TRBD1, with 6 bases matching. The TCR was taken from a young man in good health. Some clones in this sample may be carry-over from other donors' samples. The sample comprised naive CD8+ T cells from PBMCs. The cell subset or site label corresponds to: CD45RA+CCR7+. The DNA sequence is as follows: TGTGCCAGCAGCCACATAGTAGGACAGACATCCTACGAGCAGTACTTC. Translation gives CASSHIVGQTSYEQYF.